A single sample gave rise to the 10 T cell receptor beta chains below, sequenced in a study of blood T cell repertoires in COVID-19. Sequenced by immunoSEQ multiplex PCR; TCRdb stores in-frame clones only, minus some. Found here are approximately 75,000 clones, 90% of them singletons; the top ten hold 6% to 7.5%. What was sequenced was peripheral blood. These receptors were obtained from a human donor in a cohort sampled during active COVID-19.

The CDR3 here is CASSPLRAGAPEAFF. The CDR3 DNA sequence: TGTGCCAGTAGTCCCCTGCGGGCGGGGGCCCCTGAAGCTTTCTTT. The rearrangement joins TRBV19 to TRBJ1-1, with TRBD1 as a possible D gene (6 bases). The V gene lost 5 bases and the J gene lost 6 bases, with 19 bases spanning the gap. The CDR3 runs 15 residues. The germline V gene has CDR1 LNHDA and CDR2 SQIVND (reference sequence).

This sequence joins TRBV7-2 and TRBJ2-3, with TRBD1 matching 9 bases. With V trimmed by 1 base and J by 2 bases, 4 bases remained unmatched. The CDR3 is 16 residues long. CDR1 and CDR2 from the germline V gene are SGHTA and FQGNSA. CDR3 sequence reads: CASSLGGTGNTDTQYF. CDR3 sequence (DNA): TGTGCCAGCAGCTTAGGCGGGACAGGGAACACAGATACGCAGTATTTT.

V gene TRBV11-2 combines with J gene TRBJ1-1; D gene unclear. The germline V gene encodes CDR1 SGHAT and CDR2 FQNNGV. V lost 6 bases to trimming and J lost 0 bases, with 11 bases between them. The CDR3 extends over 14 amino acids. The chain's CDR3 is CASRPGLMNTEAFF. The CDR3 nucleotides read TGTGCCAGCAGACCTGGACTGATGAACACTGAAGCTTTCTTT.

This chain connects TRBV10-3 to TRBJ2-3, with a tentative D call TRBD1 (6 bases). The V end was cut by 4 bases, the J end by 6 bases, with 8 bases between. Germline-derived CDR1 and CDR2 are ENHRY and SYGVKD. This CDR3 is 12 amino acids long. For the CDR3, the DNA is TGTGCCATCAGTGGGGACATTGATACGCAGTATTTT. As protein: CAISGDIDTQYF.

The chain carries TRBV14 and TRBJ2-1; 14 bases are a match to TRBD2. From germline, CDR1 is SGHDN and CDR2 FVKESK. V was clipped by 4 bases and J by 7 bases; unmatched bases: 3. The CDR3 sequence is 15 residues long. The CDR3 region is CASSPTSGGGNEQFF. The CDR3, as DNA: TGTGCCAGCAGCCCGACTAGCGGGGGGGGGAATGAGCAGTTCTTC.

The sample holds a few counts of this clone. CDR3 loop: CASSEGTGNTEAFF. CDR3 DNA: TGTGCCAGCAGTGAAGGGACAGGGAACACTGAAGCTTTCTTT. The genes are TRBV2 and TRBJ1-1; TRBD1 aligns across 7 bases. CDR1 SNHLY and CDR2 FYNNEI come from the germline V gene. This CDR3 is built from 14 residues. V dropped 1 base and J dropped 1; count of bases not matched to a gene: 0.

The chain joins TRBV7-2 to TRBJ2-4; no clear D gene. Deletions cut 1 base from V and 5 bases from J, with 9 bases between. The CDR3 runs 14 residues. Per the germline V gene, CDR1 is SGHTA and CDR2 is FQGNSA. The CDR3 protein is CASSLVAAENIQYF. The CDR3 DNA is TGTGCCAGCAGCTTAGTGGCGGCGGAAAACATTCAGTACTTC.

This rearrangement joins TRBV3-1 (or the pseudogene TRBV3-2) to TRBJ2-7; TRBD2 is a possible D gene (7 bases). CDR1 is LGHDT, CDR2 YNNKEL, per germline (reference sequence). The CDR3 sequence is 15 residues long. The germline V and J ends were trimmed by 0 bases and 6 bases, with 15 bases remaining between them. CDR3 nucleotides: TGTGCCAGCAGCCAAGAGGGGGGGCCGAATTTCGAGCAGTACTTC. This sequence encodes CASSQEGGPNFEQYF.

This chain uses TRBV5-1 with TRBJ2-5; 7 bases align to TRBD2. CDR1 is SGHRS and CDR2 is YFSETQ in the germline V gene. The CDR3 has 17 residues. Trimming at V came to 4 bases and at J to 0 bases, leaving 12 bases not matched to a gene. The CDR3 nucleotides read TGCGCCAGCAGCATCACGACCCTCGGGACTAACCAAGAGACCCAGTACTTC. Its translation: CASSITTLGTNQETQYF.

V usage is TRBV19 and J usage is TRBJ2-4, with D uncertain. Germline V lookup: CDR1 LNHDA, CDR2 SQIVND (reference sequence). The CDR3 runs to 12 residues. Trimming took off 6 bases at V and 8 bases at J, with 11 bases between the two ends. The CDR3, as DNA: TGTGCCAGTAGCGGTGCGGTATACATTCAGTACTTC. Encoded protein: CASSGAVYIQYF.